This T cell receptor (beta chain) was identified during a study of CD8 T cells in Susac syndrome. Between the trimmed V and J ends, which lost 6 bases and 4 bases, there was a span of 13 bases. The CDR3 is made up of 13 amino acids. Germline CDR1 is WSHSY and CDR2 is SAAADI. Reverse transcription of 0.5 to 1 ug RNA was performed with random hexamers. TCRdb re-analysed the immunoSEQ multiplex PCR reads in MiXCR, keeping a single row per CDR3 protein. The data contain some 110,000 distinct CDR3 sequences, over 85% of them singletons. TEMRA cells were enriched by FACS, while CD8+ and CD4+ T cells were obtained through a negative isolation that was performed magnetically.

This chain joins TRBV10-2 and TRBJ2-7, with D perhaps matching TRBD1 (5 bases). This TCR came from a human donor with multiple sclerosis. Sequencing input: CD8+ T cells from PBMCs. Written as DNA, the CDR3 is TGCGCCAGCAGGGCAGGGATAGGGTACGAGCAGTACTTC. Residues: CASRAGIGYEQYF.